Here is one T cell receptor (beta chain) with its context. Its antigen is not known. Using immunoSEQ multiplex PCR, the repertoire was profiled, and TCRdb retains in-frame clones only, with some absent. The table lists more than 350,000 clones, about nine tenths of them singletons. Stated treatment: some 20 received Ad26.COV2.S at low or high dose, single or two shots; roughly five received placebo; per-sample allocation not given. Sampling happened 63 days after the first vaccine or placebo injection. The data are from a study of Ad26.COV2.S vaccination and SARS-CoV-2 variants. Study-level results: The authors reported substantial breadth in spike-specific CD8+ and CD4+ T cell responses after vaccination.

This receptor was identified in a person between 18 and 60 years old who received the Ad26.COV2.S COVID-19 vaccine or a placebo. Sequencing was performed on peripheral blood, taken in a trial of Ad26.COV2.S vaccine versus placebo.

The CDR3 loop reads CATLRDNTYEQYF. The CDR3 DNA is TGTGCCACTCTCCGGGACAACACCTACGAGCAGTACTTC. V gene TRBV6-5 combines with J gene TRBJ2-7, with D perhaps TRBD1 (6 bases). The V end lost 10 bases, the J end lost 2 bases, and 15 bases lay between the germline ends. The CDR3 contains 13 residues. CDR1 is MNHEY and CDR2 is SVGAGI in the germline V gene.